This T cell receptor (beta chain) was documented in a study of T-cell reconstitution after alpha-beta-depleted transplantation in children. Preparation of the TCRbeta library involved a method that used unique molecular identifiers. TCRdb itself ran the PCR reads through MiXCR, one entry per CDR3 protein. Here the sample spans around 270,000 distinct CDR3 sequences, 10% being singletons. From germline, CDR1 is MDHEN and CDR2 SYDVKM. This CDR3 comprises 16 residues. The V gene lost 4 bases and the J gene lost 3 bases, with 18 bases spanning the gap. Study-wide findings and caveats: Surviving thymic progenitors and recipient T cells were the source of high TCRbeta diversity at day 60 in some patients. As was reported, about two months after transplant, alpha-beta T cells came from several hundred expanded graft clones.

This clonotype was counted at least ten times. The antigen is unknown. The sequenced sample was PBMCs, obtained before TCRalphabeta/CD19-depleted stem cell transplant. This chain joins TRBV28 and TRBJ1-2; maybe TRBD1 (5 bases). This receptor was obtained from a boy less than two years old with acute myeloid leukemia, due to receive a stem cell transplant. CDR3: CASSSQGLGRDYGYTF. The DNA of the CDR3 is TGTGCCAGCAGTTCCCAGGGCCTAGGGAGGGACTATGGCTACACCTTC.